What follows describes a single T cell receptor (beta chain). These data are taken from a study of blood T cell repertoires in COVID-19. Study details: There were acute and convalescent COVID-19 samples, and they came from the United States, Italy and Spain. In each case, the material was cDNA or gDNA derived from T cells, B-cell-depleted T cells, or PBMCs.

Germline V gene data show CDR1 as MNHEY and CDR2 as SVGEGT. V lost 2 bases and J 4 bases, leaving 12 bases between the germline ends. This CDR3 has 14 residues. Original data processing: The authors estimated nucleated cell counts from reference gene primer amplification. The table came from immunoSEQ multiplex PCR; TCRdb's copy has only in-frame clones and leaves some out. The D gene and trimming were derived from the DNA, and the V and J assignments and clone size from that table. Of roughly 93,000 clones listed, about 88% are singletons. This clonotype was sampled from a man aged 45-65 years with acute or convalescent COVID-19. The sample was peripheral blood. The V call is TRBV6-2 or TRBV6-3, the J call TRBJ2-7, with D possibly TRBD2 on 5 matching bases. The chain's CDR3 is CASSYRAGRYEQYF. The CDR3 DNA follows: TGTGCCAGCAGTTACAGGGCGGGCCGTTACGAGCAGTACTTC.